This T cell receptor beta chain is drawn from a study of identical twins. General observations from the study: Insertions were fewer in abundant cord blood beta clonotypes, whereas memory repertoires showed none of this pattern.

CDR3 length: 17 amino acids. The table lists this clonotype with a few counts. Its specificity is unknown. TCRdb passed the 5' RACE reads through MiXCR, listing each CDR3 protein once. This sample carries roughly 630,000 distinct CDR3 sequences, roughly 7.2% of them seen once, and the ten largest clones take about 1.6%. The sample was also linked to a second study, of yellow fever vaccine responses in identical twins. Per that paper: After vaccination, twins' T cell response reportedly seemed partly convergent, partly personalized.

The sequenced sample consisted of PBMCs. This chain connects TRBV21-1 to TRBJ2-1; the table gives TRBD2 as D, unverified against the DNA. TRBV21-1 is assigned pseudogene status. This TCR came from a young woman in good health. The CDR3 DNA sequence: TGTGCCAGCAGCAAAGAAGAGCGGGAGAGCTCCTACAATGAGCAGTTCTTC. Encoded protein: CASSKEERESSYNEQFF.